Listed below are T cell receptor beta chains from one sample, sequenced in a study of blood T cell repertoires in COVID-19. Sequencing was performed with immunoSEQ multiplex PCR; in TCRdb, only in-frame clones are kept and a portion is missing. Of about 65,000 clones listed, approximately 94% are singletons. What was sequenced was peripheral blood. These TCRs come from a man aged 65 to 85 with active COVID-19. The CDR3 runs from the conserved cysteine through the conserved F or W. A D gene is named only where the DNA matches it firmly. Only part of the rows carry a size: once, few, many, or a class if the clone is expanded.

d_call	v_call	j_call	clone_size	cdr3_aa	cdr3_nt
.	TRBV28	TRBJ2-1	.	CASSHLAPSSYNEQFF	TGTGCCAGCAGCCATTTAGCTCCGAGCTCCTACAATGAGCAGTTCTTC
.	TRBV12-3/TRBV12-4	TRBJ2-7	.	CASSFRREAEQYF	TGTGCCAGCAGTTTCCGGAGAGAGGCCGAGCAGTACTTC
TRBD1	TRBV6-5	TRBJ1-1	.	CASSYSGQLNTEAFF	TGTGCCAGCAGTTACTCGGGACAGTTGAACACTGAAGCTTTCTTT
TRBD1	TRBV25-1	TRBJ2-1	.	CASRTTGGSNNEQFF	TGTGCCAGCAGGACTACAGGGGGATCTAACAATGAGCAGTTCTTC
.	TRBV5-1	TRBJ2-7	.	CASRSGTLYTYEQYF	TGCGCCAGCAGGTCCGGGACACTTTACACCTACGAGCAGTACTTC
.	TRBV12-3/TRBV12-4	TRBJ2-5	.	CASSTRGRETQYF	TGTGCCAGCAGCACCAGGGGAAGAGAGACCCAGTACTTC
.	TRBV18	TRBJ2-1	.	CASSPDSPVYNEQFF	TGTGCCAGCTCACCGGACTCTCCAGTATACAATGAGCAGTTCTTC
TRBD2	TRBV9	TRBJ2-1	.	CASSPRGSGGLDEQFF	TGTGCCAGCAGCCCTAGGGGTAGCGGGGGGTTGGATGAGCAGTTCTTC
.	TRBV19	TRBJ1-4	.	CASSISSPGLNNEKLFF	TGTGCCAGTAGTATTAGTTCTCCGGGACTGAATAATGAAAAACTGTTTTTT
TRBD1	TRBV4-1	TRBJ2-2	.	CASSQGGTGGITGELFF	TGCGCCAGCAGCCAAGGTGGGACAGGGGGCATCACCGGGGAGCTGTTTTTT
.	TRBV11-2	TRBJ2-1	.	CASSSQGGSYNEQFF	TGTGCCAGCAGCTCCCAGGGGGGCTCCTACAATGAGCAGTTCTTC
TRBD1	TRBV11-2	TRBJ1-6	.	CASSLARGQDLWPLHF	TGTGCCAGCAGCTTAGCCCGGGGACAGGACCTTTGGCCCCTCCACTTT
TRBD1	TRBV19	TRBJ2-3	.	CASSISQGGDTQYF	TGTGCCAGTAGTATATCACAGGGGGGAGATACGCAGTATTTT
TRBD2	TRBV11-2	TRBJ2-7	.	CASSLTSALYEQYF	TGTGCCAGCAGCTTAACTAGCGCACTCTACGAGCAGTACTTC
TRBD1	TRBV24-1	TRBJ2-5	.	CATSEGDRGYQETQYF	TGTGCCACCAGTGAGGGGGACAGGGGATACCAAGAGACCCAGTACTTC
.	TRBV6-6	TRBJ2-2	.	CASSYSSFSERGELFF	TGTGCCAGCAGTTACTCTTCATTTTCCGAGCGCGGGGAGCTGTTTTTT
.	TRBV5-1	TRBJ1-6	few	CASSLAGQGNSPLHF	TGCGCCAGCAGCTTGGCCGGGCAGGGAAATTCACCCCTCCACTTT
TRBD2	TRBV5-1	TRBJ2-1	once	CASSLASGGAQNEQFF	TGCGCCAGCAGCTTAGCTAGCGGGGGGGCGCAAAATGAGCAGTTCTTC
.	TRBV5-1	TRBJ2-1	.	CASSLQPEDEQFF	TGCGCCAGCAGCCTCCAACCAGAGGATGAGCAGTTCTTC
.	TRBV18	TRBJ1-3	.	CASSPSGGLGNTIYF	TGTGCCAGCTCACCCTCGGGGGGGCTAGGAAACACCATATATTTT
TRBD1	TRBV2	TRBJ1-2	.	CASRTTGGNYGYTF	TGTGCCAGCAGGACGACAGGGGGGAACTATGGCTACACCTTC
.	TRBV9	TRBJ2-2	.	CASSVFGGVNTGELFF	TGTGCCAGCAGCGTATTTGGGGGCGTTAACACCGGGGAGCTGTTTTTT
TRBD1	TRBV6-5	TRBJ1-2	.	CASSLTGQGAFYGYTF	TGTGCCAGCAGTTTGACGGGACAGGGGGCTTTCTATGGCTACACCTTC
.	TRBV18	TRBJ2-7	.	CASSPAGLFYEQYF	TGTGCCAGCTCACCGGCAGGACTGTTCTACGAGCAGTACTTC
.	TRBV5-1	TRBJ1-1	.	CASSLDRGMSEAFF	TGCGCCAGCAGCCTGGACCGGGGGATGTCTGAAGCTTTCTTT
.	TRBV11-3	TRBJ1-3	once	CASSLWSSGNTIYF	TGTGCCAGCAGCTTATGGAGCTCTGGAAACACCATATATTTT
TRBD1	TRBV5-4	TRBJ2-1	.	CASSLKSGTAHNEQFF	TGTGCCAGCAGCTTAAAATCCGGGACAGCACACAATGAGCAGTTCTTC
.	TRBV6-5	TRBJ1-3	.	CASSYSGYGNTIYF	TGTGCCAGCAGTTATTCAGGGTACGGAAACACCATATATTTT
TRBD1	TRBV4-1	TRBJ2-7	.	CASSRGLGQGDEYEQYF	TGCGCCAGCAGCCGAGGGCTAGGACAGGGGGATGAATACGAGCAGTACTTC
TRBD2	TRBV10-3	TRBJ2-3	.	CAISERLAGGRGDTQYF	TGTGCCATCAGTGAGCGGCTAGCGGGGGGCCGAGGAGATACGCAGTATTTT
TRBD1	TRBV3-1/TRBV3-2	TRBJ2-5	.	CASRVQGIQETQYF	TGTGCCAGCAGGGTACAGGGGATCCAAGAGACCCAGTACTTC
.	TRBV19	TRBJ1-6	.	CASSLTGIGYNSPLHF	TGTGCCAGTAGTCTAACAGGGATCGGGTATAATTCACCCCTCCACTTT
.	TRBV29-1	TRBJ1-2	.	CSVVDTNYGYTF	TGCAGCGTTGTAGACACTAACTATGGCTACACCTTC
.	TRBV5-4	TRBJ2-5	.	CASSLGAETQYF	TGTGCCAGCAGCTTGGGGGCGGAGACCCAGTACTTC
TRBD1	TRBV10-3	TRBJ1-5	.	CAISPGQGSNQPQHF	TGTGCCATCAGTCCAGGACAGGGGTCGAATCAGCCCCAGCATTTT
TRBD1	TRBV19	TRBJ1-1	.	CASRPGQGTEAFF	TGTGCCAGCAGACCGGGACAGGGTACTGAAGCTTTCTTT
.	TRBV18	TRBJ1-1	.	CASSPGPGIEAFF	TGTGCCAGCTCACCAGGGCCCGGGATAGAAGCTTTCTTT
.	TRBV5-1	TRBJ2-6	.	CASSLDGPSGANVLTF	TGCGCCAGCAGCTTGGACGGTCCCTCTGGGGCCAACGTCCTGACTTTC
.	TRBV27	TRBJ1-2	.	CASSFGGGRGYTF	TGTGCCAGCAGTTTTGGGGGGGGGAGAGGCTACACCTTC
.	TRBV15	TRBJ1-1	.	CATSRVGLSNTEAFF	TGTGCCACCAGCAGAGTCGGACTGTCGAACACTGAAGCTTTCTTT
.	TRBV5-1	TRBJ2-2	.	CASSSTGNTGELFF	TGCGCCAGCAGCTCGACAGGGAACACCGGGGAGCTGTTTTTT